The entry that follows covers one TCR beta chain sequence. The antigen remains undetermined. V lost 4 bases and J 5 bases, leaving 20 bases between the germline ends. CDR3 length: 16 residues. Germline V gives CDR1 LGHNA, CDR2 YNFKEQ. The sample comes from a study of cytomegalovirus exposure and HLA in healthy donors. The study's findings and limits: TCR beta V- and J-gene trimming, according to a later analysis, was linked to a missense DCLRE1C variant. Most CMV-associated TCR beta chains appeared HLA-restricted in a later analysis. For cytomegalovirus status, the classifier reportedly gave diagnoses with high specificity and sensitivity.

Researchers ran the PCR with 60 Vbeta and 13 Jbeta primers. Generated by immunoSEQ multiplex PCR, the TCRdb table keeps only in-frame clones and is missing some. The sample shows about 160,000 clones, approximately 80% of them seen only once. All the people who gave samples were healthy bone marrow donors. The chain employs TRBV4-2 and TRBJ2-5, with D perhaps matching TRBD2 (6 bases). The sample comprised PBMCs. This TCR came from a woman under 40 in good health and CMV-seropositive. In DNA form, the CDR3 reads TGTGCCAGCAGCCCGACTTCTAACCCGGAGGGGGAGACCCAGTACTTC. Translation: CASSPTSNPEGETQYF.